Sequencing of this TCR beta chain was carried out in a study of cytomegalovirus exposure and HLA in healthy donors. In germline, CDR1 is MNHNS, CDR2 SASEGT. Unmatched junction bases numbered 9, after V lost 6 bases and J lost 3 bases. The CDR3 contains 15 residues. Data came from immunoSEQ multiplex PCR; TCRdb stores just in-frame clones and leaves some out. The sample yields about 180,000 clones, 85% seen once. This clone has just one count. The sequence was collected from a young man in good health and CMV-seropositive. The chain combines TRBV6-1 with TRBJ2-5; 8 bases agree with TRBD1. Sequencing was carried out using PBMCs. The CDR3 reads CASSLGQGRKETQYF. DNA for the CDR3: TGTGCCAGCAGCCTAGGACAGGGCAGGAAAGAGACCCAGTACTTC.